Included here is one T cell receptor (beta chain) sequence, with context. This table comes from immunoSEQ multiplex PCR, and its TCRdb copy is limited to in-frame clones, with some not included. The data show roughly 230,000 clones, 85% seen once. Trimming stripped 0 bases from V and 5 bases from J, with 14 bases between. The CDR3 is made up of 15 amino acids. Germline loops: CDR1 SGDLS, CDR2 YYNGEE. The study drew participants aged roughly 18 to 89 years from about two dozen US areas. These data belong to a study of blood T cell repertoires in COVID-19. The rearrangement uses TRBV9 and TRBJ2-5; D perhaps matches TRBD2 (5 bases). This TCR was recovered from a woman aged 45-60 years who had been exposed to COVID-19. The sample was PBMCs or T cells enriched from blood (not recorded which). DNA of the CDR3: TGTGCCAGCAGCGTAGGTTGGGAGTCCGGGGAGACCCAGTACTTC. Amino acid sequence: CASSVGWESGETQYF.